Shown below are 32 T cell receptor beta chains from a single sample sequenced in a study of blood T cell repertoires in COVID-19. Sequencing was performed with immunoSEQ multiplex PCR; in TCRdb, only in-frame clones are kept and a portion is missing. The data show a few hundred thousand clones, 80% to 90% seen once. The sequenced sample was peripheral blood. These receptors were collected from a man in his fifties with active or convalescent COVID-19.

The rearrangement joins TRBV5-6 to TRBJ1-2; D call uncertain. V was trimmed by 4 bases and J by 2 bases, leaving 6 bases between them. The length of the CDR3 is 12 residues. Germline V gene data show CDR1 as SGHDT and CDR2 as YYEEEE. The chain's CDR3 is CASSPGNYGYTF. CDR3 nucleotides: TGTGCCAGCAGCCCCGGGAACTATGGCTACACCTTC.

The genes are TRBV19 and TRBJ2-5; the match to TRBD1 covers 8 bases. CDR3 size: 15 residues. Per the germline V gene, CDR1 is LNHDA and CDR2 is SQIVND (reference sequence). Unmatched junction bases numbered 11, after V lost 6 bases and J lost 5 bases. CDR3 protein: CASRKTGVNVETQYF. CDR3 nucleotide sequence: TGTGCCAGTAGGAAGACAGGGGTAAATGTGGAGACCCAGTACTTC.

The chain combines TRBV5-1 with TRBJ1-2, with 11 bases aligning to TRBD1. This CDR3 has 15 amino acids. Germline loops: CDR1 SGHRS, CDR2 YFSETQ. The V gene end was trimmed by 4 bases and the J gene end by 5 bases; junction bases not matched to a gene: 7. The CDR3 protein is CASSLRDRGSYGYTF. The CDR3 region has the DNA TGCGCCAGCAGCCTAAGGGACAGGGGGTCTTATGGCTACACCTTC.

This clone was seen just once. The CDR3: CASSLGMGQFYEQYF. DNA for the CDR3: TGTGCCAGCAGCTTAGGGATGGGACAGTTCTACGAGCAGTACTTC. The chain links TRBV7-2 to TRBJ2-7; 7 bases fit TRBD1. Per germline, CDR1 SGHTA and CDR2 FQGNSA. This CDR3 has 15 amino acids. Germline trimming cut 1 base from V and 3 bases from J; bases unmatched to any gene: 6.

V and J are TRBV5-5 and TRBJ2-7, with D maybe TRBD1 (6 bases). Trimming left V 4 bases short and J 3 bases short, with 17 bases between. CDR1 and CDR2 from the germline V gene are SGHKS and YYEKEE (reference sequence). CDR3 size: 15 residues. For the CDR3, the DNA is TGTGCCAGCAGCCTGGGACACCCCCCCCTCTACGAGCAGTACTTC. Residues: CASSLGHPPLYEQYF.

The chain links TRBV7-3 to TRBJ2-7; 7 nucleotides align to TRBD1. Germline V gene sequence: CDR1 SGHTA, CDR2 FQGTGA. J was trimmed by 9 bases and V by 0 bases; bases with no gene match: 8. This CDR3 spans 14 amino acids. The CDR3 DNA is TGTGCCAGCAGCTTAACAAGGGACAGTAAACGGCAGTACTTC. This translates into CASSLTRDSKRQYF.

This chain uses TRBV7-2 with TRBJ2-3, with TRBD1 matching over 7 bases. Germline V gene data show CDR1 as SGHTA and CDR2 as FQGNSA. The CDR3 sequence is 18 residues long. The trim removed 0 bases at V and 2 bases at J, leaving 11 bases unmatched. CDR3 bases: TGTGCCAGCAGCTTAGCCCACCAAACAGGGGCCACCACAGATACGCAGTATTTT. Protein sequence: CASSLAHQTGATTDTQYF.

The chain employs TRBV6-1 and TRBJ2-7; 7 nucleotides line up with TRBD1. Germline V gives CDR1 MNHNS, CDR2 SASEGT. The CDR3 is made up of 14 amino acids. With 2 bases clipped from V and 2 bases from J, the junction kept 3 bases outside the gene matches. The CDR3 is CASSETGATYEQYF. CDR3 sequence (DNA): TGTGCCAGCAGTGAAACAGGGGCAACCTACGAGCAGTACTTC.

The chain couples TRBV30 to TRBJ2-1, with 9 bases matching TRBD2. This CDR3 contains 12 residues. Per the germline V gene, CDR1 is GTSNPN and CDR2 is SVGIG (reference sequence). After removal of 4 bases from V and 7 bases from J, the junction contained 2 bases not matched to a gene. The CDR3 nucleotides are TGTGCCTGGACGGCGGGAGGGAATGAGCAGTTCTTC. This sequence encodes CAWTAGGNEQFF.

This clone was detected only a few times. The chain recombines TRBV19 with TRBJ1-1; D gene ambiguous. Trimming removed 1 base from V and 1 base from J, with 10 bases in between. Germline V CDR1 and CDR2: LNHDA, SQIVND (reference sequence). This CDR3 is built from 15 residues. The CDR3 spells CASSIVEHRNTEAFF. For the CDR3, the DNA is TGTGCCAGTAGTATAGTTGAACACAGGAACACTGAAGCTTTCTTT.

The chain uses TRBV19 and TRBJ2-7; weak D call: TRBD2 (6 bases). Germline V lookup: CDR1 LNHDA, CDR2 SQIVND (reference sequence). Trimming removed 6 bases at V and 1 base at J, with 7 bases between. This CDR3 spans 12 amino acids. This CDR3 is CASRGGSYEQYF. The CDR3 nucleotides are TGTGCCAGTAGGGGGGGATCCTACGAGCAGTACTTC.

The V gene is TRBV4-2, the J gene TRBJ1-2; perhaps TRBD1 as D (5 bases). This CDR3 has 14 residues. Germline CDR1 is LGHNA and CDR2 is YNFKEQ. The V end was cut by 0 bases, the J end by 8 bases, with 13 bases between. The CDR3 DNA reads TGTGCCAGCAGCCAAGATTCGGGGGAATTGGGCTACACCTTC. This sequence encodes CASSQDSGELGYTF.

The CDR3 reads CASSAAGVYNEQFF. CDR3 DNA: TGTGCCAGCAGCGCCGCCGGAGTGTACAATGAGCAGTTCTTC. The chain recombines TRBV6-6 with TRBJ2-1, with unresolved D. Trimming stripped 6 bases from V and 4 bases from J, with 13 bases between. The CDR3 loop spans 14 amino acids. Germline CDR1 and CDR2: MNHNY and SVGAGI (reference sequence).

CDR3 in amino acids: CASSSGTGGQETQYF. DNA for the CDR3: TGTGCCAGCAGCTCCGGGACAGGGGGTCAGGAGACCCAGTACTTC. The gene calls are TRBV6-5 and TRBJ2-5; 11 bases are shared with TRBD1. Germline-derived CDR1 and CDR2 are MNHEY and SVGAGI. This CDR3 has 15 amino acids. The ends lost 6 bases at V and 5 bases at J; junction bases unmatched: 8.

The chain recombines TRBV5-4 with TRBJ1-1; 9 positions match TRBD1. Germline V gene data show CDR1 as SGHNT and CDR2 as YYREEE (reference sequence). J was trimmed by 7 bases and V by 0 bases; bases with no gene match: 7. This CDR3 contains 15 residues. CDR3 in DNA: TGTGCCAGCAGCTTGGACGGGACAGGGATAGGTGAAGCTTTCTTT. It codes for CASSLDGTGIGEAFF.

The chain couples TRBV4-1 to TRBJ1-1, with a possible D match to TRBD1 (5 bases). The V end was cut by 2 bases, the J end by 4 bases, with 8 bases between. The CDR3 loop spans 13 amino acids. Per the germline V gene, CDR1 is MGHRA and CDR2 is YSYEKL. The DNA of the CDR3 is TGCGCCAGCAGCCAAACCAGGGCCACTGAAGCTTTCTTT. Amino acid sequence: CASSQTRATEAFF.

This chain connects TRBV2 to TRBJ1-6, with D tentatively TRBD1 (5 bases). Germline values: CDR1 SNHLY, CDR2 FYNNEI. The CDR3 loop spans 15 amino acids. Deletions cut 5 bases from V and 2 bases from J, with 10 bases between. CDR3 region: CASSFQGPYNSPLHF. The DNA of the CDR3 is TGTGCCAGCAGTTTCCAGGGCCCCTATAATTCACCCCTCCACTTT.

The chain has TRBV3-1 (or the pseudogene TRBV3-2) and TRBJ1-2, with no clear D. V shed 6 bases and J shed 4 bases, with 24 bases lying between them. The CDR3 extends over 17 amino acids. CDR1 and CDR2 from the germline V gene are LGHDT and YNNKEL (reference sequence). CDR3 nucleotide sequence: TGTGCCAGCAGGAACCAGGCTCTCCGGCCAACCCCCTATGGCTACACCTTC. This translates into CASRNQALRPTPYGYTF.

The genes are TRBV14 and TRBJ2-3; D unclear. V was trimmed by 5 bases and J by 4 bases, leaving 7 bases between them. The germline V gene encodes CDR1 SGHDN and CDR2 FVKESK. The CDR3 length is 12 residues. The CDR3 protein is CASSEEPDTQYF. The CDR3, as DNA: TGTGCCAGCAGCGAGGAGCCAGATACGCAGTATTTT. Based on the CDR3 plus reference TRBV14 and TRBJ2-3, the full variable domain is EAGVTQFPSHSVIEKGQTVTLRCDPISGHDNLYWYRRVMGKEIKFLLHFVKESKQDESGMPNNRFLAERTGGTYSTLKVQPAELEDSGVYFCASSEEPDTQYFGPGTRLTVL.

The gene calls are TRBV29-1 and TRBJ2-7, with D perhaps TRBD1 or TRBD2 (7 bases each). From germline, CDR1 is SQVTM and CDR2 ANQGSEA. The V end was cut by 7 bases, the J end by 2 bases, with 15 bases between. The CDR3 is 13 amino acids. The CDR3 here is CSGGGQRAYEQYF. In DNA form, the CDR3 reads TGCAGCGGGGGGGGACAGCGTGCCTACGAGCAGTACTTC.

This rearrangement joins TRBV6-5 to TRBJ1-1; D is unresolved. V was shortened by 2 bases and J by 5 bases, with 3 bases between the two germline ends. The CDR3 extends over 11 amino acids. Germline V gene data show CDR1 as MNHEY and CDR2 as SVGAGI. CDR3 nucleotides: TGTGCCAGCAGTTACCTGACTGAAGCTTTCTTT. It yields the protein CASSYLTEAFF.

The chain uses TRBV9 and TRBJ2-1; 7 positions match TRBD2. Germline trimming cut 4 bases from V and 1 base from J; bases unmatched to any gene: 5. Germline V gives CDR1 SGDLS, CDR2 YYNGEE. The CDR3 covers 15 residues. CDR3 sequence reads: CASSSKRGSYNEQFF. DNA for the CDR3: TGTGCCAGCAGCTCCAAGCGGGGTTCCTACAATGAGCAGTTCTTC.

This rearrangement joins TRBV5-8 to TRBJ1-5; 9 bases are a match to TRBD1. This CDR3 has 14 residues. Germline values: CDR1 SGHTS, CDR2 YDEGEE. V shed 4 bases and J 9 bases; nucleotides not matched to a gene: 8. The CDR3 loop is CASSRGDRVSPQHF. CDR3 nucleotide sequence: TGTGCCAGCAGCCGGGGGGACAGGGTGTCGCCCCAGCATTTT.

The rearrangement joins TRBV4-1 to TRBJ2-5, with a possible D match to TRBD1 (7 bases). Trimming removed 1 base from V and 2 bases from J, with 14 bases in between. The V gene's germline CDR1 is MGHRA and CDR2 YSYEKL. CDR3 length: 16 amino acids. The CDR3 DNA sequence: TGCGCCAGCAGCCAAGGGGCGGGGACAGTTCAAGAGACCCAGTACTTC. Its protein is CASSQGAGTVQETQYF.

J is TRBJ1-1 and V is TRBV2; unclear D gene. This CDR3 spans 14 amino acids. CDR1 is SNHLY, CDR2 FYNNEI, per germline. The ends were cut back, 0 bases at V and 7 bases at J, with 12 bases in the middle. The CDR3 sequence: CASSEAAGWVEAFF. In nucleotides, the CDR3 is TGTGCCAGCAGTGAAGCGGCGGGGTGGGTTGAAGCTTTCTTT. Drawing the rest from reference TRBV2 and TRBJ1-1, the complete variable domain is EPEVTQTPSHQVTQMGQEVILRCVPISNHLYFYWYRQILGQKVEFLVSFYNNEISEKSEIFDDQFSVERPDGSNFTLKIRSTKLEDSAMYFCASSEAAGWVEAFFGQGTRLTVV.

The sample holds a few counts of this clone. The chain is built from TRBV4-3 and TRBJ1-2, with TRBD1 matching 8 bases. V gave up 2 bases and J gave up 4 bases; unmatched junction bases: 15. The germline V gene encodes CDR1 LGHNA and CDR2 YSLEER. The CDR3 runs 18 residues. This CDR3 is CASSQTVTGGERSYGYTF. CDR3 sequence (DNA): TGCGCCAGCAGCCAAACAGTTACAGGGGGTGAGAGGAGCTATGGCTACACCTTC.

This clone was seen once. This chain joins TRBV6-2 or TRBV6-3 and TRBJ1-5; D is unresolved. Between the trimmed V and J ends, which lost 6 bases and 7 bases, there was a span of 10 bases. This CDR3 has 12 amino acids. Germline loops: CDR1 MNHEY, CDR2 SVGEGT. CDR3 sequence: CASSDHGQPQHF. CDR3 coding DNA: TGTGCCAGCAGCGATCACGGGCAGCCCCAGCATTTT.

The V gene is TRBV5-1, the J gene TRBJ2-1, with 11 bases matching TRBD1. Germline CDR1 and CDR2: SGHRS and YFSETQ. V shed 4 bases and J 13 bases; nucleotides not matched to a gene: 7. This CDR3 is 13 amino acids long. CDR3 protein: CASSLRDRGIQFF. The CDR3 DNA reads TGCGCCAGCAGCCTCCGGGACAGGGGGATTCAGTTCTTC.

CDR3: CASSLEIANTEAFF. DNA for the CDR3: TGTGCCAGCAGCTTGGAAATAGCGAACACTGAAGCTTTCTTT. The V gene is TRBV5-4, the J gene TRBJ1-1; D is unclear. Germline V gene sequence: CDR1 SGHNT, CDR2 YYREEE (reference sequence). This CDR3 comprises 14 residues. V shed 0 bases and J shed 1 base, with 7 bases lying between them.

This chain links TRBV5-4 with TRBJ1-1; possible D gene TRBD1, 5 bases. The CDR3 totals 16 residues. V was clipped by 0 bases and J by 5 bases, with 17 bases between them. Germline V gene data show CDR1 as SGHNT and CDR2 as YYREEE (reference sequence). The CDR3 DNA reads as TGTGCCAGCAGCTTGGGGGCTGGAGCAGGGCGTACTGAAGCTTTCTTT. Protein: CASSLGAGAGRTEAFF.

This clone was found once. CDR3 bases: TGTGCCACCAGCACTCGTAGGGGGGGTGACATTCAGTACTTC. This gives the protein CATSTRRGGDIQYF. The chain has TRBV15 and TRBJ2-4; a weak D match, TRBD2 (7 bases). V gave up 4 bases and J gave up 8 bases, with 15 bases separating them. Germline V gene sequence: CDR1 LNHNV, CDR2 YYDKDF (reference sequence). The CDR3 is 14 amino acids.

The chain employs TRBV4-2 and TRBJ1-1, with 7 nucleotides matching TRBD1. V lost 0 bases and J lost 6; bases outside the gene matches: 7. CDR1 and CDR2 from the germline V gene are LGHNA and YNFKEQ. CDR3 length equals 15 residues. CDR3: CASSQEVQGLAEAFF. The CDR3 nucleotides are TGTGCCAGCAGCCAAGAGGTACAGGGGTTGGCTGAAGCTTTCTTT.